These 28 T cell receptor beta chains came from one sample sequenced in a study of blood T cell repertoires in COVID-19. Repertoires were generated with immunoSEQ multiplex PCR, while TCRdb's copy carries only in-frame clones and drops some. The repertoire consists of roughly 80,000 clones, with 84% occurring once and the leading ten covering roughly 3.5%. The sequenced material came from peripheral blood. These receptors all stem from a man between 50 and 59 years old with acute or convalescent COVID-19.

The gene calls are TRBV5-1 and TRBJ1-5; D is unclear. The germline V gene encodes CDR1 SGHRS and CDR2 YFSETQ. The CDR3 has 14 residues. The germline V and J ends were trimmed by 4 bases and 2 bases, with 10 bases remaining between them. The DNA for the CDR3 is TGCGCCAGCAGCCCGGACGGGGGCAATCAGCCCCAGCATTTT. Residues: CASSPDGGNQPQHF.

V and J are TRBV19 and TRBJ1-6; D may be TRBD1 (6 bases). Trimming left V 3 bases short and J 2 bases short, with 11 bases between. CDR3 size: 16 residues. Germline CDR1 LNHDA, CDR2 SQIVND (reference sequence). This CDR3 is CASSMLQGAYNSPLHF. The CDR3 bases are TGTGCCAGTAGTATGCTACAGGGCGCCTATAATTCACCCCTCCACTTT.

The V call is TRBV4-3, the J call TRBJ2-2; the D is unclear. This CDR3 region has 15 residues. With 1 base removed from V and 4 bases from J, the gap between germline ends came to 10 bases. Germline V gives CDR1 LGHNA, CDR2 YSLEER. The CDR3 reads CASSQGATLTGELFF. CDR3 sequence (DNA): TGCGCCAGCAGCCAAGGAGCGACTCTCACCGGGGAGCTGTTTTTT.

This clone has just one count. Other DNA sequences of this sample code for an identical CDR3. The J gene is TRBJ2-7, the V gene TRBV18; possible D gene TRBD2, 5 bases. Trimming shortened V by 5 bases and J by 6 bases, and 8 bases separated the two germline ends. CDR1 is KGHSH and CDR2 is LQKENI in the germline V gene. This CDR3 spans 11 amino acids. The CDR3 DNA reads as TGTGCCAGCTCAGCCCGGGGCGAGCAGTACTTC. Translated: CASSARGEQYF. Full variable domain (missing parts from reference TRBV18 and TRBJ2-7): NAGVMQNPRHLVRRRGQEARLRCSPMKGHSHVYWYRQLPEEGLKFMVYLQKENIIDESGMPKERFSAEFPKEGPSILRIQQVVRGDSAAYFCASSARGEQYFGPGTRLTVT.

The DNA for the CDR3 is TGTGCCAGCAGCTTAGGACTAGCGGGAGTGCTTTGGCAGTACTTC. Residues: CASSLGLAGVLWQYF. The chain joins TRBV11-3 to TRBJ2-7, with 12 bases matching TRBD2. The J segment lost 9 bases and the V segment lost 1 base, leaving 7 bases of the junction unmatched. In germline, CDR1 is SGHNT, CDR2 YENEEA. This CDR3 contains 15 residues.

V is TRBV9 and J is TRBJ1-1; D might be TRBD1 (6 bases). Trimming removed 4 bases at V and 1 base at J, with 14 bases between. From germline, CDR1 is SGDLS and CDR2 YYNGEE. The CDR3 runs 15 residues. In DNA form, the CDR3 reads TGTGCCAGCAGCAGTCGACAGGATCGGAACACTGAAGCTTTCTTT. Protein product: CASSSRQDRNTEAFF.

Only a few counts were recorded for this clone. The chain couples TRBV12-3 or TRBV12-4 to TRBJ2-7; D possibly corresponds to TRBD2 (5 bases). The CDR3 is 13 amino acids. Trimming cost V 4 bases and J 2 bases, with 9 bases left between them. Here the CDR3 DNA reads TGTGCCAGCAGTTGGGAGCGTACCTACGAGCAGTACTTC. Translating gives CASSWERTYEQYF.

The rearrangement joins TRBV28 to TRBJ1-1; D unclear. Germline CDR1 MDHEN, CDR2 SYDVKM. V was pared by 8 bases and J by 5 bases, with 9 bases between. This CDR3 comprises 11 residues. In nucleotides, the CDR3 is TGTGCCAGCGGTCGCGAGACTGAAGCTTTCTTT. Its translation is CASGRETEAFF.

The genes are TRBV29-1 and TRBJ2-7; maybe TRBD1 (7 bases). Germline CDR1 reads SQVTM; CDR2 reads ANQGSEA. V lost 0 bases to trimming and J lost 1 base, with 13 bases between them. The CDR3 is 15 residues long. The CDR3 coding sequence is TGCAGCGTTGAAGATGGAGGGGGCTCTTCCTACGAGCAGTACTTC. It translates to CSVEDGGGSSYEQYF.

V is TRBV5-6 and J is TRBJ1-2; D not certain. Trimming removed 0 bases from V and 4 bases from J, with 10 bases in between. Germline CDR1 SGHDT, CDR2 YYEEEE. This CDR3 spans 14 amino acids. The CDR3 region is CASSLEESTYGYTF. The CDR3 DNA sequence: TGTGCCAGCAGCTTGGAGGAGAGTACCTATGGCTACACCTTC.

The rearrangement links TRBV30 to TRBJ1-5; D uncertain. Germline V gene data show CDR1 as GTSNPN and CDR2 as SVGIG (reference sequence). The CDR3 is 14 amino acids. The germline V and J ends were trimmed by 0 bases and 0 bases, with 6 bases remaining between them. This chain's CDR3 is CAWSVGHSNQPQHF. DNA of the CDR3: TGTGCCTGGAGTGTGGGCCATAGCAATCAGCCCCAGCATTTT.

The chain is built from TRBV27 and TRBJ2-1; TRBD2 is a possible D gene (5 bases). CDR1 and CDR2 (germline): MNHEY, SMNVEV (reference sequence). CDR3 size: 13 residues. V was clipped by 5 bases and J by 7 bases, with 12 bases between them. The DNA of the CDR3 is TGTGCCAGCAGTGTTCGGGGTTGGAATGAGCAGTTCTTC. Translating gives CASSVRGWNEQFF.

V is TRBV30 and J is TRBJ1-1; D perhaps matches TRBD1 (5 bases). The CDR3 loop spans 16 amino acids. V dropped 0 bases and J dropped 1 base, with 15 bases sitting between them. Germline loops: CDR1 GTSNPN, CDR2 SVGIG (reference sequence). In nucleotides, the CDR3 is TGTGCCTGGAGTGTAGCTGGGGCCCCAGGGAACACTGAAGCTTTCTTT. Its protein is CAWSVAGAPGNTEAFF.

In this sample, this clone turned up a few times. This chain uses TRBV3-1 (or the pseudogene TRBV3-2) with TRBJ2-7; TRBD2 agrees at 13 bases. The CDR3 sequence is 16 residues long. Germline V gene data show CDR1 as LGHDT and CDR2 as YNNKEL (reference sequence). The trim removed 5 bases at V and 6 bases at J, leaving 10 bases unmatched. The CDR3, as DNA: TGTGCCAGCAGCAGTACTAGCGGGAGGGCCAAAGCCGAGCAGTACTTC. Translated, it gives CASSSTSGRAKAEQYF.

This sequence joins TRBV7-8 and TRBJ1-4; 9 bases agree with TRBD1. This CDR3 is 15 amino acids long. Germline values: CDR1 SGHVS, CDR2 FQNEAQ. The trim removed 5 bases at V and 8 bases at J, leaving 9 bases unmatched. The CDR3: CASSLLGQGGEKLFF. CDR3 coding DNA: TGTGCCAGCAGCCTCCTGGGACAGGGTGGGGAAAAACTGTTTTTT. The variable domain in full, with the rest retrieved from reference TRBV7-8 and TRBJ1-4, is GAGVSQSPRYKVAKRGQDVALRCDPISGHVSLFWYQQALGQGPEFLTYFQNEAQLDKSGLPSDRFFAERPEGSVSTLKIQRTQQEDSAVYLCASSLLGQGGEKLFFGSGTQLSVL.

The chain employs TRBV27 and TRBJ1-4, with TRBD1 matching over 10 bases. J lost 6 bases, V lost 3 bases, and 1 base had no gene match. The germline CDR1 and CDR2 sequences are MNHEY and SMNVEV (reference sequence). This CDR3 has 14 residues. In nucleotides, the CDR3 is TGTGCCAGCAGTTTGACAGGGGGCTATGAAAAACTGTTTTTT. Its translation is CASSLTGGYEKLFF.

The chain employs TRBV19 and TRBJ2-1, with D possibly being TRBD2 (6 bases). Trimming stripped 5 bases from V and 2 bases from J, with 16 bases between. Looked up from germline, CDR1 is LNHDA and CDR2 is SQIVND (reference sequence). The CDR3 runs 16 residues. The CDR3 protein is CASSVNRDSAYNEQFF. The DNA for the CDR3 is TGTGCCAGTAGTGTCAACCGGGACTCCGCCTACAATGAGCAGTTCTTC. The complete variable domain, with remaining parts taken from reference TRBV19 and TRBJ2-1, reads DGGITQSPKYLFRKEGQNVTLSCEQNLNHDAMYWYRQDPGQGLRLIYYSQIVNDFQKGDIAEGYSVSREKKESFPLTVTSAQKNPTAFYLCASSVNRDSAYNEQFFGPGTRLTVL.

The V gene is TRBV7-2, the J gene TRBJ1-2; D is unresolved. CDR1 and CDR2 from the germline V gene are SGHTA and FQGNSA. CDR3 length equals 16 residues. V was trimmed by 1 base and J by 1 base, leaving 13 bases between them. DNA for the CDR3: TGTGCCAGCAGCTTAGTTTGGGGAGGACTTAACTATGGCTACACCTTC. Translated: CASSLVWGGLNYGYTF.

V and J are TRBV4-1 and TRBJ2-1; 8 nucleotides agree with TRBD2. The CDR3 covers 17 residues. Per germline, CDR1 MGHRA and CDR2 YSYEKL. The J segment lost 4 bases and the V segment lost 0 bases, leaving 8 bases of the junction unmatched. The CDR3 reads CASSQEYPGLGYNEQFF. The CDR3 coding sequence is TGCGCCAGCAGCCAAGAATATCCGGGACTAGGGTACAATGAGCAGTTCTTC.

This chain links TRBV28 with TRBJ1-5; 7 nucleotides line up with TRBD1. The CDR3 runs to 14 residues. Trimming removed 5 bases from V and 0 bases from J; junction bases left unmatched: 1. The germline CDR1 and CDR2 sequences are MDHEN and SYDVKM. The CDR3 loop is CASSGTVSNQPQHF. CDR3 DNA: TGTGCCAGCAGTGGGACAGTTAGCAATCAGCCCCAGCATTTT.

The chain links TRBV19 to TRBJ2-7; TRBD2 matches at 13 bases. V dropped 5 bases and J dropped 1; count of bases not matched to a gene: 11. The germline gives CDR1 LNHDA, CDR2 SQIVND (reference sequence). The CDR3 runs 18 residues. The DNA for the CDR3 is TGTGCCAGTAGTTTTTGGACTAGCGGGAGTATAATTTCCTACGAGCAGTACTTC. Amino acid sequence: CASSFWTSGSIISYEQYF.

This clone came up once. This sequence joins TRBV24-1 and TRBJ2-3; D remains unclear. Germline V gene lookup returns CDR1 KGHDR and CDR2 SFDVKD. Trimming took off 4 bases at V and 1 base at J, with 5 bases between the two ends. There are 13 residues in the CDR3. CDR3 DNA sequence: TGTGCCACCAGTGAACATGGCACAGATACGCAGTATTTT. It translates to CATSEHGTDTQYF.

The V gene is TRBV28, the J gene TRBJ2-4, with 7 nucleotides matching TRBD1. Trimming took 5 bases from V and 1 from J; bases not matched to a gene: 8. This CDR3 has 16 amino acids. Germline CDR1 and CDR2: MDHEN and SYDVKM. The CDR3, as DNA: TGTGCCAGCAGTCCCCCCTGGACAGGTGCCAAAAACATTCAGTACTTC. The encoded protein is CASSPPWTGAKNIQYF.

V gene TRBV28 combines with J gene TRBJ2-5; D is uncertain. Germline lookup yields CDR1 MDHEN and CDR2 SYDVKM. With 7 bases removed from V and 5 bases from J, the gap between germline ends came to 17 bases. The CDR3 has 14 amino acids. The CDR3 loop reads CASNFGGAQETQYF. The CDR3, as DNA: TGTGCCAGCAACTTCGGCGGTGCCCAGGAGACCCAGTACTTC.

The V call is TRBV7-2, the J call TRBJ2-3; D is perhaps TRBD2 (7 bases). Trimming shortened V by 1 base and J by 7 bases, and 18 bases separated the two germline ends. There are 16 residues in the CDR3. Germline CDR1 is SGHTA and CDR2 is FQGNSA. The CDR3 reads CASSLGRGAGLNTQYF. CDR3 DNA sequence: TGTGCCAGCAGCTTAGGACGGGGGGCCGGGCTTAATACGCAGTATTTT.

The chain carries TRBV5-1 and TRBJ1-4, with 9 positions matching TRBD1. Germline trimming cut 4 bases from V and 8 bases from J; bases unmatched to any gene: 9. The CDR3 is made up of 15 amino acids. CDR1 is SGHRS and CDR2 is YFSETQ in the germline V gene. This chain's CDR3 is CASSTGTGLGEKLFF. The CDR3 nucleotides are TGCGCCAGCAGCACCGGGACAGGGTTGGGGGAAAAACTGTTTTTT.

The chain carries TRBV3-1 (or the pseudogene TRBV3-2) and TRBJ1-6, with unresolved D. Germline V gene data show CDR1 as LGHDT and CDR2 as YNNKEL (reference sequence). The CDR3 runs 16 residues. V shed 4 bases and J shed 4 bases, with 14 bases lying between them. The CDR3 DNA reads as TGTGCCAGCAGCCCTGGGAGCGCCAAATATAATTCACCCCTCCACTTT. Its protein is CASSPGSAKYNSPLHF.

This clone was detected once. This chain links TRBV11-2 with TRBJ1-2; a possible D gene is TRBD1 (5 bases). V was trimmed by 3 bases and J by 1 base, leaving 12 bases between them. This CDR3 spans 15 amino acids. CDR1 SGHAT and CDR2 FQNNGV come from the germline V gene. In nucleotides, the CDR3 is TGTGCCAGCAGCTTGCGGGGGGGGATTAACTATGGCTACACCTTC. Translated, it gives CASSLRGGINYGYTF. The variable domain in full, completed from reference TRBV11-2 and TRBJ1-2, reads EAGVAQSPRYKIIEKRQSVAFWCNPISGHATLYWYQQILGQGPKLLIQFQNNGVVDDSQLPKDRFSAERLKGVDSTLKIQPAKLEDSAVYLCASSLRGGINYGYTFGSGTRLTVV.